This entry lists 20 T cell receptor beta chains sequenced from one sample in a study of control samples from healthy donors and cancer patients. Repertoires were generated with immunoSEQ multiplex PCR, while TCRdb's copy carries only in-frame clones and drops some. Here the sample spans approximately 170,000 clones, 88% being singletons. The specimen sequenced was blood. Receptors were obtained from a woman in her 30s in good health.

V and J are TRBV27 and TRBJ1-5, with unresolved D. V lost 0 bases to trimming and J lost 3 bases, with 18 bases between them. Per the germline V gene, CDR1 is MNHEY and CDR2 is SMNVEV (reference sequence). The CDR3 is 18 amino acids. The CDR3 nucleotides read TGTGCCAGCAGTTTATCGGCGCTTGTCGGCAGGTACAATCAGCCCCAGCATTTT. Its protein product is CASSLSALVGRYNQPQHF.

This chain links TRBV28 with TRBJ1-5; D is uncertain. Germline V gene sequence: CDR1 MDHEN, CDR2 SYDVKM. The CDR3 totals 16 residues. Between the trimmed V and J ends, which lost 9 bases and 0 bases, there was a span of 18 bases. CDR3 loop: CASSLRGKTSNQPQHF. CDR3 nucleotide sequence: TGTGCCAGTAGCTTACGCGGCAAAACTAGCAATCAGCCCCAGCATTTT.

The chain carries TRBV7-9 and TRBJ2-2; 7 bases fit TRBD1. Germline-derived CDR1 and CDR2 are SEHNR and FQNEAQ (reference sequence). CDR3 length: 14 residues. Trimming at V came to 8 bases and at J to 1 base, leaving 4 bases not matched to a gene. CDR3 bases: TGTGCCAGCCTAAGGACAGGGAACACCGGGGAGCTGTTTTTT. Its protein is CASLRTGNTGELFF.

This chain uses TRBV7-2 with TRBJ2-3, with 10 bases matching TRBD2. This CDR3 contains 17 residues. With 0 bases clipped from V and 3 bases from J, the junction kept 6 bases outside the gene matches. The V gene's germline CDR1 is SGHTA and CDR2 FQGNSA. CDR3 loop: CASSLALGSGGTDTQYF. The CDR3 region has the DNA TGTGCCAGCAGCTTAGCGCTTGGTAGCGGGGGGACAGATACGCAGTATTTT.

This chain links TRBV18 with TRBJ1-2; D is ambiguous. This CDR3 has 13 amino acids. Germline CDR1 is KGHSH and CDR2 is LQKENI. With 1 base removed from V and 5 bases from J, the gap between germline ends came to 8 bases. Written as DNA, the CDR3 is TGTGCCAGCTCACCACAGTCCCGGTATGGCTACACCTTC. Its translation: CASSPQSRYGYTF.

The chain couples TRBV2 to TRBJ1-4; D not certain. Germline V CDR1 and CDR2: SNHLY, FYNNEI. This CDR3 is built from 14 residues. The V and J ends lost 6 bases and 0 bases respectively, with 8 bases between them. This CDR3 is CASSRPATNEKLFF. The CDR3 region has the DNA TGTGCCAGCAGCCGGCCTGCAACTAATGAAAAACTGTTTTTT.

The chain has TRBV15 and TRBJ1-5; the D gene is possibly TRBD1 (5 bases). Germline assignment: CDR1 LNHNV and CDR2 YYDKDF (reference sequence). V dropped 0 bases and J dropped 6 bases, with 12 bases sitting between them. The CDR3 is 15 residues long. The DNA for the CDR3 is TGTGCCACCAGCAGAGATTTGGGCGGGGCTCAGCCCCAGCATTTT. It is translated as CATSRDLGGAQPQHF.

The gene calls are TRBV27 and TRBJ1-4; D possibly corresponds to TRBD1 (5 bases). V was shortened by 4 bases and J by 7 bases, with 13 bases between the two germline ends. The CDR3 has 14 residues. Germline V CDR1 and CDR2: MNHEY, SMNVEV (reference sequence). CDR3 loop: CASSSVGVGEKLFF. The CDR3 nucleotides read TGTGCCAGCAGTTCCGTAGGGGTTGGTGAAAAACTGTTTTTT.

This sequence joins TRBV28 and TRBJ2-7, with D uncertain. This CDR3 is built from 13 residues. CDR1 is MDHEN and CDR2 is SYDVKM in the germline V gene. The CDR3 protein is CGTFRNTGGEQYF. The DNA for the CDR3 is TGTGGCACCTTCAGGAATACCGGTGGCGAGCAGTACTTC.

The chain employs TRBV15 and TRBJ1-1; D gene unclear. CDR1 is LNHNV and CDR2 is YYDKDF in the germline V gene (reference sequence). The CDR3 has 13 amino acids. The V end lost 5 bases, the J end lost 2 bases, and 9 bases lay between the germline ends. CDR3 sequence reads: CATSFGKNTEAFF. As DNA, the CDR3 is TGTGCCACCAGCTTCGGGAAAAACACTGAAGCTTTCTTT.

This clone was picked up a small number of times. CDR3 protein: CASSFGGNTEAFF. The CDR3 DNA follows: TGTGCCAGCAGCTTCGGAGGGAACACTGAAGCTTTCTTT. The genes are TRBV5-6 and TRBJ1-1; D not certain. The CDR3 totals 13 residues. Between the trimmed V and J ends, which lost 2 bases and 1 base, there was a span of 6 bases. Germline CDR1 is SGHDT and CDR2 is YYEEEE.

The chain employs TRBV7-9 and TRBJ1-2; D remains ambiguous. The V end was cut by 8 bases, the J end by 4 bases, with 14 bases between. Germline loops: CDR1 SEHNR, CDR2 FQNEAQ (reference sequence). The CDR3 extends over 13 amino acids. The CDR3 bases are TGTGCCAGCTCACTTGCGGCGGGCTATGGCTACACCTTC. This codes for CASSLAAGYGYTF. Full variable domain (rest looked up from reference TRBV7-9 and TRBJ1-2): DTGVSQNPRHKITKRGQNVTFRCDPISEHNRLYWYRQTLGQGPEFLTYFQNEAQLEKSRLLSDRFSAERPKGSFSTLEIQRTEQGDSAMYLCASSLAAGYGYTFGSGTRLTVV.

This chain joins TRBV5-5 and TRBJ1-1; D is unresolved. V dropped 0 bases and J dropped 6 bases, with 12 bases sitting between them. The length of the CDR3 is 14 residues. From germline, CDR1 is SGHKS and CDR2 YYEKEE (reference sequence). CDR3 amino acids: CASSLEVGAPEAFF. The CDR3 coding sequence is TGTGCCAGCAGCTTGGAGGTGGGTGCCCCTGAAGCTTTCTTT.

This chain links TRBV28 with TRBJ1-2; D not resolved. The CDR3 runs 12 residues. Germline CDR1 reads MDHEN; CDR2 reads SYDVKM. The V gene lost 2 bases and the J gene lost 5 bases, with 6 bases spanning the gap. In nucleotides, the CDR3 is TGTGCCAGCAGTTTAGGTGCTTATGGCTACACCTTC. Translation: CASSLGAYGYTF.

The V call is TRBV6-5, the J call TRBJ1-5; D unclear. CDR1 MNHEY and CDR2 SVGAGI come from the germline V gene. The CDR3 totals 11 residues. The V end lost 6 bases, the J end lost 4 bases, and 4 bases lay between the germline ends. CDR3 sequence reads: CASSRNQPQHF. In nucleotides, the CDR3 is TGTGCCAGCAGCAGAAATCAGCCCCAGCATTTT.

The V call is TRBV7-6, the J call TRBJ2-3; 8 positions agree with TRBD2. From germline, CDR1 is SGHVS and CDR2 FNYEAQ. This CDR3 is 19 amino acids long. Unmatched junction bases numbered 19, after V lost 5 bases and J lost 3 bases. The CDR3 DNA reads TGTGCCAGCAGCCCCCGGGCGGGGGGCGCAGGGGTTCGTACAGATACGCAGTATTTT. Amino acid sequence: CASSPRAGGAGVRTDTQYF.

The J gene is TRBJ1-6, the V gene TRBV19, with D hard to call. Trimming removed 1 base from V and 17 bases from J, with 21 bases in between. The CDR3 consists of 15 residues. Germline V gene lookup returns CDR1 LNHDA and CDR2 SQIVND (reference sequence). CDR3 in amino acids: CASSIAQGSLSMVHF. The CDR3 region has the DNA TGTGCCAGTAGTATAGCCCAAGGCAGCCTCTCAATGGTCCACTTT.

V usage is TRBV6-1 and J usage is TRBJ2-7, with TRBD2 as a possible D gene (5 bases). The CDR3 length is 13 residues. With 2 bases removed from V and 5 bases from J, the gap between germline ends came to 10 bases. CDR1 is MNHNS, CDR2 SASEGT, per germline. The CDR3 DNA reads TGTGCCAGCAGTGAACGGGGTTTCCACGAGCAGTACGTC. Translating gives CASSERGFHEQYV.

The V gene is TRBV24-1, the J gene TRBJ1-1; D is unresolved. The CDR3 spans 13 residues. Germline CDR1 reads KGHDR; CDR2 reads SFDVKD. The V gene lost 4 bases and the J gene lost 0 bases, with 5 bases spanning the gap. The CDR3 spells CATSDPMNTEAFF. In nucleotides, the CDR3 is TGTGCCACCAGTGACCCGATGAACACTGAAGCTTTCTTT.

This sequence joins TRBV5-4 and TRBJ2-5; 7 positions agree with TRBD1. The length of the CDR3 is 13 residues. Germline values: CDR1 SGHNT, CDR2 YYREEE (reference sequence). Germline trimming cut 6 bases from V and 3 bases from J; bases unmatched to any gene: 5. CDR3 residues: CASTPGTEETQYF. The CDR3 nucleotides read TGTGCCAGCACCCCAGGGACAGAAGAGACCCAGTACTTC.